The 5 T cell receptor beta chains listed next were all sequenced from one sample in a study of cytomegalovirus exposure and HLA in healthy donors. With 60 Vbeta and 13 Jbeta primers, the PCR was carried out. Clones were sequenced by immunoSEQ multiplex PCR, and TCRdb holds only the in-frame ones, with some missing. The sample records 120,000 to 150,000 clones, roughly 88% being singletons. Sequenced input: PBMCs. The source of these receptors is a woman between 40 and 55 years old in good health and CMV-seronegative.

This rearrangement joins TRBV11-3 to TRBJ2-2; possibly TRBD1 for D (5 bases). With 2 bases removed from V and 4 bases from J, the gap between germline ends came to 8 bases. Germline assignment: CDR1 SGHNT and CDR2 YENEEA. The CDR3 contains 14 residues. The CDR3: CASSLNQGTGELFF. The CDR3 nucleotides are TGTGCCAGCAGCTTAAATCAGGGCACCGGGGAGCTGTTTTTT.

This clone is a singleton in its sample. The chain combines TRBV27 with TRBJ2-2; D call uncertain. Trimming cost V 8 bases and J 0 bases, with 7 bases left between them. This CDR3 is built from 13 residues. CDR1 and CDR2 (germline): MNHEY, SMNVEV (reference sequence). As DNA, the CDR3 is TGTGCCAGCGTAGCTCCGAACACCGGGGAGCTGTTTTTT. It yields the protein CASVAPNTGELFF.

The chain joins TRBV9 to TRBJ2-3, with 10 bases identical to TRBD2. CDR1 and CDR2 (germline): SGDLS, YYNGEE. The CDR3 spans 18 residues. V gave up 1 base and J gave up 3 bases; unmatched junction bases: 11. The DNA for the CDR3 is TGTGCCAGCAGCGTAAGGCCCGGAGCGGGAGGGGGTACAGATACGCAGTATTTT. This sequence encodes CASSVRPGAGGGTDTQYF.

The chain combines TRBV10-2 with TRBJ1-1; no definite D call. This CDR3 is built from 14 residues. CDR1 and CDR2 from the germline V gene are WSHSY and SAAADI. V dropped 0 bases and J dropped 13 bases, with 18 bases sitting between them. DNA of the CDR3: TGCGCCAGCAGTGAGTCGGTGAGCGGCCGAGTCGGTTTCTTT. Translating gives CASSESVSGRVGFF.

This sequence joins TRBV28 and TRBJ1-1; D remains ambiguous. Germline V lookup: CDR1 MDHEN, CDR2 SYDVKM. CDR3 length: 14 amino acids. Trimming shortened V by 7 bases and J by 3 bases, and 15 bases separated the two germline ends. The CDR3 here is CASKLGELYTEAFF. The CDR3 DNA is TGTGCCAGCAAATTGGGCGAATTGTACACTGAAGCTTTCTTT. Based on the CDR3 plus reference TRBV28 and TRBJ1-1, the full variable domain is DVKVTQSSRYLVKRTGEKVFLECVQDMDHENMFWYRQDPGLGLRLIYFSYDVKMKEKGDIPEGYSVSREKKERFSLILESASTNQTSMYLCASKLGELYTEAFFGQGTRLTVV.